This TCR beta chain was observed in a study of neoadjuvant anti-PD-1 for oral cavity cancer. Method: immunoSEQ multiplex PCR; TCRdb's copy keeps in-frame clones and lacks some. The data contain about 14,000 clones, under 75% of them singletons. Remarks on this clone: Antigen unknown.

This sample's time point: after neoadjuvant nivolumab, at surgical resection. These newly diagnosed stage II-IVA oral cavity squamous cell carcinoma patients had no prior systemic or radiation treatment. General study points: PBMC Gini-index clonality exceeded responders' in non-responders post-nivolumab.

Trimming removed 1 base at V and 4 bases at J, with 4 bases between. The CDR3 spans 13 residues. CDR1 and CDR2 from the germline V gene are LNHDA and SQIVND (reference sequence). The V and J genes are TRBV19 and TRBJ2-2, with D unclear. The material sequenced was PBMCs, taken after nivolumab (anti-PD-1) treatment. The receptor comes from a person aged 35-79 years with oral cavity squamous cell carcinoma. CDR3 bases: TGTGCCAGTAGTATAGCGAGCACCGGGGAGCTGTTTTTT. Protein: CASSIASTGELFF.